These 16 T cell receptor beta chains were sequenced from one sample in a study of blood T cell repertoires in COVID-19. Data came from immunoSEQ multiplex PCR; TCRdb stores just in-frame clones and leaves some out. The sample lists approximately 90,000 clones; roughly 80% were seen once. Sequencing input: peripheral blood. The receptors stem from a man between 65 and 85 years old with COVID-19, enrolled during active disease.

The chain links TRBV3-1 (or the pseudogene TRBV3-2) to TRBJ1-1; 7 positions match TRBD1. Germline CDR1 is LGHDT and CDR2 is YNNKEL (reference sequence). V shed 1 base and J 11 bases; nucleotides not matched to a gene: 7. CDR3 length: 13 residues. In DNA form, the CDR3 reads TGTGCCAGCAGCCAAGGAAGGGGGCGCGAGGCTTTCTTT. Protein sequence: CASSQGRGREAFF.

The chain carries TRBV19 and TRBJ1-2, with D possibly matching TRBD1 (6 bases). Trimming removed 5 bases at V and 3 bases at J, with 13 bases between. The CDR3 sequence is 14 residues long. The V gene's germline CDR1 is LNHDA and CDR2 SQIVND (reference sequence). The CDR3 loop is CASSRGRGHYGYTF. DNA of the CDR3: TGTGCCAGTAGTCGAGGCAGGGGCCACTATGGCTACACCTTC. Full variable domain (outside the CDR3, taken from reference TRBV19 and TRBJ1-2): DGGITQSPKYLFRKEGQNVTLSCEQNLNHDAMYWYRQDPGQGLRLIYYSQIVNDFQKGDIAEGYSVSREKKESFPLTVTSAQKNPTAFYLCASSRGRGHYGYTFGSGTRLTVV.

V and J are TRBV25-1 and TRBJ1-6, with a tentative D call TRBD1 (6 bases). Germline V lookup: CDR1 MGHDK, CDR2 SYGVNS. V lost 4 bases to trimming and J lost 7 bases, with 11 bases between them. CDR3 length: 14 amino acids. CDR3 sequence: CASSADRRNSPLHF. The CDR3 DNA follows: TGTGCCAGCAGTGCAGACAGGCGGAATTCACCCCTCCACTTT.

The chain joins TRBV11-2 to TRBJ2-7; TRBD2 might be the D (6 bases). The CDR3 has 13 amino acids. Germline assignment: CDR1 SGHAT and CDR2 FQNNGV. V lost 0 bases and J 6 bases, leaving 9 bases between the germline ends. The CDR3 region has the DNA TGTGCCAGCAGCTTAGAGCCGGAGGGCGAGCAGTACTTC. Protein: CASSLEPEGEQYF.

The V gene is TRBV5-4, the J gene TRBJ1-1; TRBD1 aligns across 7 bases. The CDR3 consists of 16 residues. From germline, CDR1 is SGHNT and CDR2 YYREEE (reference sequence). J was trimmed by 0 bases and V by 4 bases; bases with no gene match: 9. The CDR3 protein is CASSPRQGGMNTEAFF. The CDR3 bases are TGTGCCAGCAGCCCACGACAGGGAGGAATGAACACTGAAGCTTTCTTT.

This chain links TRBV20-1 with TRBJ2-1; TRBD1 matches 8 bases. CDR1 and CDR2 from the germline V gene are DFQATT and SNEGSKA (reference sequence). This CDR3 contains 15 residues. V was clipped by 3 bases and J by 8 bases; unmatched bases: 12. The DNA of the CDR3 is TGCAGTGCTAGTGGGGCGACAGGGGAAGACCATGAGCAGTTCTTC. Its protein is CSASGATGEDHEQFF.

The chain has TRBV27 and TRBJ1-1; tentatively, D is TRBD1 (5 bases). The CDR3 spans 14 residues. V lost 3 bases and J lost 2, with 10 bases in between. Germline CDR1 is MNHEY and CDR2 is SMNVEV (reference sequence). CDR3 DNA sequence: TGTGCCAGCAGTTTTGACAGTAGCAACACTGAAGCTTTCTTT. Its protein is CASSFDSSNTEAFF.

The V and J genes are TRBV3-1 (or the pseudogene TRBV3-2) and TRBJ1-2, with 8 nucleotides matching TRBD1. Trimming removed 5 bases from V and 8 bases from J; junction bases left unmatched: 13. This CDR3 contains 15 residues. The V gene's germline CDR1 is LGHDT and CDR2 YNNKEL (reference sequence). The CDR3 sequence: CASSYSARGLQGYTF. Here the CDR3 DNA reads TGTGCCAGCAGCTACTCGGCCAGGGGGCTGCAAGGCTACACCTTC.

The chain carries TRBV7-2 and TRBJ2-7, with D tentatively TRBD1 (6 bases). Trimming cost V 2 bases and J 2 bases, with 16 bases left between them. Germline V gene sequence: CDR1 SGHTA, CDR2 FQGNSA. The CDR3 sequence is 16 residues long. CDR3 sequence reads: CASSLYRDKGAYEQYF. CDR3 DNA: TGTGCCAGCAGCTTATACCGGGACAAGGGAGCCTACGAGCAGTACTTC.

This clone was observed a single time. This chain uses TRBV30 with TRBJ2-7; D is perhaps TRBD1 (6 bases). Deletions cut 2 bases from V and 5 bases from J, with 13 bases between. Germline V gene data show CDR1 as GTSNPN and CDR2 as SVGIG (reference sequence). The CDR3 is 13 residues long. This chain's CDR3 is CAWSSGRGHEQYF. In nucleotides, the CDR3 is TGTGCCTGGAGTAGTGGCAGGGGACACGAGCAGTACTTC.

J is TRBJ2-1 and V is TRBV6-5; a weak D match, TRBD1 (6 bases). V was pared by 6 bases and J by 3 bases, with 9 bases between. Per germline, CDR1 MNHEY and CDR2 SVGAGI. The CDR3 is 13 residues long. The CDR3 loop is CASRQGYYNEQFF. As DNA, the CDR3 is TGTGCCAGCAGACAGGGTTACTACAATGAGCAGTTCTTC.

The V and J genes are TRBV6-5 and TRBJ1-6; no clear D gene. Germline loops: CDR1 MNHEY, CDR2 SVGAGI. V lost 2 bases, J lost 10 bases, and 15 bases lay in between. CDR3 length: 15 amino acids. CDR3 sequence: CASSYRAGLESPLHF. The CDR3 DNA reads TGTGCCAGCAGTTACAGGGCGGGGTTGGAATCACCCCTCCACTTT.

The chain employs TRBV5-1 and TRBJ2-2, with D perhaps TRBD2 (5 bases). Trimming took 2 bases from V and 6 from J, leaving 14 bases between them. Germline V gene data show CDR1 as SGHRS and CDR2 as YFSETQ. CDR3 length: 15 amino acids. In DNA, the CDR3 is TGCGCCAGCAGCTTCAGCCTAGCCCAGTCCGGGGAGCTGTTTTTT. Translation gives CASSFSLAQSGELFF.

The chain has TRBV12-2 and TRBJ2-1; TRBD2 is the table's D call, not checked against the DNA. TRBV12-2 is marked as a pseudogene. CDR3 length: 18 residues. As DNA, the CDR3 is TGTGCAAGTCGCTTACCGTCGCGGGAGGTCCAACGCTACAATGAGCAGTTCTTC. As protein: CASRLPSREVQRYNEQFF.

The chain has TRBV12-5 and TRBJ2-5, with 7 bases fitting TRBD2. Germline CDR1 LGHNT, CDR2 FRNRAP. J lost 3 bases, V lost 6 bases, and 16 bases had no gene match. CDR3 length equals 17 residues. The CDR3 nucleotides read TGTGCTAGTGGATATAGCGGGTTTAAGGGATCGGAAGAGACCCAGTACTTC. The encoded protein is CASGYSGFKGSEETQYF.

This chain uses TRBV28 with TRBJ2-2, with 8 bases matching TRBD2. V lost 3 bases, J lost 5 bases, and 2 bases stayed unmatched. In germline, CDR1 is MDHEN, CDR2 SYDVKM. This CDR3 spans 14 amino acids. The CDR3 here is CASSLSGRTGELFF. The DNA of the CDR3 is TGTGCCAGCAGTTTGAGCGGGAGAACCGGGGAGCTGTTTTTT.